The 22 T cell receptor beta chains presented below share a single source sample, sequenced in a study of blood T cell repertoires in COVID-19. The data were produced by immunoSEQ multiplex PCR, yet TCRdb's version contains in-frame clones alone and is incomplete. The table records approximately 190,000 clones, around 80% of them present only once. Sequenced input: peripheral blood. The receptors were gathered from a man younger than 40 with active or convalescent COVID-19.

The chain links TRBV10-1 to TRBJ1-5, with D maybe TRBD1 (6 bases). CDR3 length equals 15 residues. The germline V and J ends were trimmed by 4 bases and 4 bases, with 14 bases remaining between them. Germline V gene lookup returns CDR1 WNHNN and CDR2 SYGVQD (reference sequence). For the CDR3, the DNA is TGCGCCAGCAGTGCGGGACACGAAGGTAATCAGCCCCAGCATTTT. Its protein is CASSAGHEGNQPQHF.

The V and J genes are TRBV27 and TRBJ2-1; TRBD1 aligns across 10 bases. V dropped 7 bases and J dropped 9; count of bases not matched to a gene: 12. There are 15 residues in the CDR3. Germline V gene sequence: CDR1 MNHEY, CDR2 SMNVEV (reference sequence). In DNA form, the CDR3 reads TGTGCCAGCAACGACCGGGACAGGGGACTCCCTGAGCAGTTCTTC. This encodes CASNDRDRGLPEQFF.

The chain employs TRBV5-1 and TRBJ2-7; 13 nucleotides agree with TRBD2. The CDR3 runs 15 residues. The germline V gene has CDR1 SGHRS and CDR2 YFSETQ. V was pared by 4 bases and J by 7 bases, with 8 bases of the junction left unmatched. The CDR3 bases are TGCGCCAGCAGCCTCGGACTAGCGGGAGAGGGGGAGCAGTACTTC. Its protein product is CASSLGLAGEGEQYF.

The chain uses TRBV9 and TRBJ1-1; D unclear. Per germline, CDR1 SGDLS and CDR2 YYNGEE. The CDR3 is 15 residues long. The germline V and J ends were trimmed by 0 bases and 1 base, with 10 bases remaining between them. CDR3 protein: CASSVGAEQNTEAFF. CDR3 coding DNA: TGTGCCAGCAGCGTAGGGGCCGAGCAGAACACTGAAGCTTTCTTT.

The V call is TRBV5-1, the J call TRBJ2-7; D is unresolved. The CDR3 has 12 amino acids. V lost 0 bases to trimming and J lost 6 bases, with 7 bases between them. Germline CDR1 is SGHRS and CDR2 is YFSETQ. The CDR3 coding sequence is TGCGCCAGCAGCTTGGCCTCGGGCGAGCAGTACTTC. Its protein product is CASSLASGEQYF.

The chain uses TRBV10-1 and TRBJ2-1, with D unresolved. V lost 5 bases, J lost 0 bases, and 11 bases lay in between. There are 15 residues in the CDR3. In germline, CDR1 is WNHNN, CDR2 SYGVQD (reference sequence). DNA of the CDR3: TGCGCCAGCAGTCCTATCCTAAGCTCCTACAATGAGCAGTTCTTC. Residues: CASSPILSSYNEQFF.

The V and J genes are TRBV4-1 and TRBJ1-2, with a possible D match to TRBD1 (6 bases). V was trimmed by 3 bases and J by 4 bases, leaving 12 bases between them. This CDR3 spans 14 amino acids. Germline V gives CDR1 MGHRA, CDR2 YSYEKL. The CDR3 reads CASSHPPTGYGYTF. The CDR3 region has the DNA TGCGCCAGCAGCCACCCACCGACAGGCTATGGCTACACCTTC.

Only one count was recorded for this clone. The chain joins TRBV6-1 to TRBJ1-3, with no clear D. The V end was cut by 1 base, the J end by 0 bases, with 10 bases between. Germline values: CDR1 MNHNS, CDR2 SASEGT. This CDR3 is built from 16 residues. The CDR3 coding sequence is TGTGCCAGCAGTGAAGAGGCGGCTTTCTCTGGAAACACCATATATTTT. This sequence encodes CASSEEAAFSGNTIYF.

The gene calls are TRBV6-5 and TRBJ1-3; tentative D call: TRBD1 (6 bases). The length of the CDR3 is 15 residues. Germline V gene data show CDR1 as MNHEY and CDR2 as SVGAGI. V was clipped by 6 bases and J by 2 bases, with 14 bases between them. Here the CDR3 DNA reads TGTGCCAGCAGAACAGGGTATCTAACTGGAAACACCATATATTTT. It encodes CASRTGYLTGNTIYF.

This chain joins TRBV6-5 and TRBJ2-5; 9 bases match TRBD1. V dropped 6 bases and J dropped 5; count of bases not matched to a gene: 4. The V gene's germline CDR1 is MNHEY and CDR2 SVGAGI. The CDR3 sequence is 13 residues long. The CDR3 DNA follows: TGTGCCAGCAGGGGGACAGGGTTGGAGACCCAGTACTTC. Its translation: CASRGTGLETQYF.

The V call is TRBV6-5, the J call TRBJ2-1, with a possible D match to TRBD1 (6 bases). With 10 bases removed from V and 0 bases from J, the gap between germline ends came to 10 bases. Per the germline V gene, CDR1 is MNHEY and CDR2 is SVGAGI. The CDR3 has 13 amino acids. DNA of the CDR3: TGTGCCACAAGGACAGTCTCCTACAATGAGCAGTTCTTC. Translating gives CATRTVSYNEQFF.

This clone appeared a few times. The gene calls are TRBV19 and TRBJ1-1; possibly TRBD1 for D (5 bases). CDR1 and CDR2 from the germline V gene are LNHDA and SQIVND (reference sequence). With 3 bases removed from V and 6 bases from J, the gap between germline ends came to 11 bases. The CDR3 has 13 residues. CDR3 DNA: TGTGCCAGTAGTATCCGCAGGGAGGCTGAAGCTTTCTTT. It is translated as CASSIRREAEAFF.

The chain has TRBV5-1 and TRBJ1-1; TRBD1 might be the D (5 bases). V gave up 5 bases and J gave up 0 bases, with 11 bases separating them. This CDR3 has 14 amino acids. The germline CDR1 and CDR2 sequences are SGHRS and YFSETQ. In nucleotides, the CDR3 is TGCGCCAGCAGTCAACAGGAGATGAACACTGAAGCTTTCTTT. Translated: CASSQQEMNTEAFF.

The genes are TRBV24-1 and TRBJ2-7; 7 bases match TRBD2. Trimming removed 3 bases from V and 3 bases from J; junction bases left unmatched: 13. The CDR3 consists of 17 residues. Germline CDR1 KGHDR, CDR2 SFDVKD. CDR3 coding DNA: TGTGCCACCAGTGATGCCCGTTCGGGGGAGGGGCTCTACGAGCAGTACTTC. Residues: CATSDARSGEGLYEQYF.

This chain connects TRBV7-6 to TRBJ2-2, with 9 positions matching TRBD1. CDR1 and CDR2 from the germline V gene are SGHVS and FNYEAQ. J lost 1 base, V lost 2 bases, and 8 bases had no gene match. The CDR3 sequence is 18 residues long. CDR3 protein: CASSLTGGAGLNTGELFF. DNA of the CDR3: TGTGCCAGCAGCTTAACAGGGGGCGCGGGCCTGAACACCGGGGAGCTGTTTTTT. Supplemented by reference TRBV7-6 and TRBJ2-2, the full variable domain reads GAGVSQSPRYKVTKRGQDVALRCDPISGHVSLYWYRQALGQGPEFLTYFNYEAQQDKSGLPNDRFSAERPEGSISTLTIQRTEQRDSAMYRCASSLTGGAGLNTGELFFGEGSRLTVL.

The V gene is TRBV5-3, the J gene TRBJ1-2, with a weak D call TRBD1 (6 bases). TRBV5-3 is identified as an open reading frame with a role that is uncertain. This CDR3 is 15 amino acids long. The V and J ends lost 10 bases and 2 bases respectively, with 21 bases between them. CDR3 in amino acids: CAEIGRETGNYGYTF. The DNA for the CDR3 is TGTGCCGAAATAGGGAGGGAAACAGGGAACTATGGCTACACCTTC.

The rearrangement uses TRBV5-6 and TRBJ1-1; D possibly corresponds to TRBD1 (5 bases). The V gene's germline CDR1 is SGHDT and CDR2 YYEEEE. This CDR3 contains 13 residues. Trimming cost V 4 bases and J 10 bases, with 17 bases left between them. The DNA of the CDR3 is TGTGCCAGCAGCCCCGGGGGGGATCTCCGAGCTTTCTTT. Protein: CASSPGGDLRAFF.

The genes are TRBV7-2 and TRBJ1-5; D is undetermined. The CDR3 runs to 15 residues. Deletions cut 0 bases from V and 6 bases from J, with 12 bases between. CDR1 and CDR2 (germline): SGHTA, FQGNSA. CDR3 DNA: TGTGCCAGCAGCTTAGCGCAGTGGCGCGGTCAGCCCCAGCATTTT. Its protein product is CASSLAQWRGQPQHF.

This sequence joins TRBV12-3 or TRBV12-4 and TRBJ2-7, with a weak D call TRBD2 (5 bases). CDR3 length: 13 amino acids. V gave up 5 bases and J gave up 2 bases, with 10 bases separating them. CDR3 DNA sequence: TGTGCCAGCAGTGGCCGGGGAACCTACGAGCAGTACGTC. Protein: CASSGRGTYEQYV.

The sample holds a few counts of this clone. The chain is built from TRBV27 and TRBJ1-4, with D perhaps TRBD1 (5 bases). CDR3 length equals 17 residues. V lost 2 bases and J 7 bases, leaving 20 bases between the germline ends. Germline V lookup: CDR1 MNHEY, CDR2 SMNVEV (reference sequence). The CDR3 loop reads CASSLNPVGGEREKLFF. The CDR3 DNA follows: TGTGCCAGCAGTTTAAACCCAGTGGGGGGGGAGCGTGAAAAACTGTTTTTT.

V and J are TRBV7-8 and TRBJ1-4, with TRBD1 identical over 7 bases. Per the germline V gene, CDR1 is SGHVS and CDR2 is FQNEAQ. The CDR3 covers 17 residues. V gave up 2 bases and J gave up 2 bases; unmatched junction bases: 8. CDR3 protein: CASSLYSGQATNEKLFF. CDR3 coding DNA: TGTGCCAGCAGCTTATACAGCGGACAGGCTACTAATGAAAAACTGTTTTTT.

In DNA form, the CDR3 reads TGTGCCAGCAGTGAACCAGGGCCCCGAGGAGAGACCCAGTACTTC. Translating gives CASSEPGPRGETQYF. The rearrangement joins TRBV6-1 to TRBJ2-5; weak D call: TRBD1 (5 bases). Looked up from germline, CDR1 is MNHNS and CDR2 is SASEGT. The V end was cut by 2 bases, the J end by 4 bases, with 14 bases between. CDR3 size: 15 residues.